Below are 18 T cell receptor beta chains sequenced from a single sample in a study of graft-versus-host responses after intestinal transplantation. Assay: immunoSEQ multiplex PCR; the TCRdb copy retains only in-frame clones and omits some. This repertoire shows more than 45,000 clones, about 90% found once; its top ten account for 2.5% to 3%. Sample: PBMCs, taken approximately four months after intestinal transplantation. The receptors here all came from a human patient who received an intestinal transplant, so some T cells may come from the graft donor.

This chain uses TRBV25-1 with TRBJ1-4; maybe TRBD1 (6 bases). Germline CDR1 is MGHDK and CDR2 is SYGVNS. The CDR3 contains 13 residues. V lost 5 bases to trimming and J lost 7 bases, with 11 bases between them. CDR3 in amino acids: CASSRDTFEKLFF. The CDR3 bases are TGTGCCAGCAGTAGGGACACCTTTGAAAAACTGTTTTTT.

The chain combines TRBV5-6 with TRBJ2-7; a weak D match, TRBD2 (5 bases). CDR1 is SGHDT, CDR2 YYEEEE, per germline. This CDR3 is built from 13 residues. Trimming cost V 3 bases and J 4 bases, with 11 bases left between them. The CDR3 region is CASSSGWRYEQYF. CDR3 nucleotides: TGTGCCAGCAGCTCGGGGTGGAGGTACGAGCAGTACTTC.

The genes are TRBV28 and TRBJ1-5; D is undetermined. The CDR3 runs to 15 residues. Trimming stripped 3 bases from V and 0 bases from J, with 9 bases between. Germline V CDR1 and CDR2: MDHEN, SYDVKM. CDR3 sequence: CASSFGQHSNQPQHF. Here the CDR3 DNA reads TGTGCCAGCAGTTTCGGGCAGCATAGCAATCAGCCCCAGCATTTT.

In DNA, the CDR3 is TGCGCCAGCAGCCAAGATGTGGAGAACTACGAGCAGTACTTC. Protein sequence: CASSQDVENYEQYF. The rearrangement uses TRBV4-1 and TRBJ2-7; D gene unclear. Germline CDR1 MGHRA, CDR2 YSYEKL. This CDR3 is 14 amino acids long. The V end was cut by 0 bases, the J end by 3 bases, with 9 bases between.

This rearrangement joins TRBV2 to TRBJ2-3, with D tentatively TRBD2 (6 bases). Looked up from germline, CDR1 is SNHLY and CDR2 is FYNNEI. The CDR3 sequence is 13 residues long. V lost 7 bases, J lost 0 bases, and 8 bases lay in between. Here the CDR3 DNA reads TGTGCCAGCACGGGGGATAGCACAGATACGCAGTATTTT. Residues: CASTGDSTDTQYF.

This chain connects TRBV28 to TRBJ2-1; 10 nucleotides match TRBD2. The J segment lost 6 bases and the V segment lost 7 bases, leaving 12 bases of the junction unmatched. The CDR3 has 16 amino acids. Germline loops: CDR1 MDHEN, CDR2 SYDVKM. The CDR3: CASTLTGTSDVNEQFF. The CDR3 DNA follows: TGTGCCAGCACACTAACCGGGACTAGCGATGTCAATGAGCAGTTCTTC.

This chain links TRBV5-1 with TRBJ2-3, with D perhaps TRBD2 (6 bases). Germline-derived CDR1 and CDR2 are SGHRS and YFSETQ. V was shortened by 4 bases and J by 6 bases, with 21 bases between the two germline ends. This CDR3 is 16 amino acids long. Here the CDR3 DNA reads TGCGCCAGCAGCACCGCCCGACCGGGAGTCTGGGATACGCAGTATTTT. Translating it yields CASSTARPGVWDTQYF.

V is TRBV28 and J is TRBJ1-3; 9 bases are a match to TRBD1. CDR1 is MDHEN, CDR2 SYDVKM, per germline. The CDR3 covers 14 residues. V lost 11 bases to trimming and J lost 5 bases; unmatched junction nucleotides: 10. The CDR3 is CAGANRGHRNTIYF. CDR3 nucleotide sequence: TGTGCCGGGGCTAACAGGGGGCATAGAAACACCATATATTTT.

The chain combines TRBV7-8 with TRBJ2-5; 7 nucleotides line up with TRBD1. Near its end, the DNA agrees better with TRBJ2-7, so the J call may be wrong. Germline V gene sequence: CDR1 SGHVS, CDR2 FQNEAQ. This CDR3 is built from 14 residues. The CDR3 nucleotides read TGTGCCAGCAGCTTAGCTGGACAGGACTACGAGCAGTACTTC. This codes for CASSLAGQDYEQYF.

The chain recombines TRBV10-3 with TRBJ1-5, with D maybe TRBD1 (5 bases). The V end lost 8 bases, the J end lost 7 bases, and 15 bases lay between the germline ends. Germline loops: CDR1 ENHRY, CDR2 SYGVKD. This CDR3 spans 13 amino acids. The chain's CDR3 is CAISGGGQQPQHF. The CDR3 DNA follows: TGTGCCATCTCTGGGGGGGGTCAGCAGCCCCAGCATTTT.

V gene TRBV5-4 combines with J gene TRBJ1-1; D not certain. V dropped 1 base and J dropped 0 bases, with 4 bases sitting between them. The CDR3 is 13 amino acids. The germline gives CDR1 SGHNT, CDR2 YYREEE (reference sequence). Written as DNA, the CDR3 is TGTGCCAGCAGCTTGCGCATGAACACTGAAGCTTTCTTT. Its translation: CASSLRMNTEAFF.

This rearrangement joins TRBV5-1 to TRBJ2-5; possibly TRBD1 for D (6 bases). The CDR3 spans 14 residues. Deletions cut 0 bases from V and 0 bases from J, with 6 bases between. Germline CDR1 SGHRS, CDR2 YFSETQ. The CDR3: CASSLGQDQETQYF. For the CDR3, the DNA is TGCGCCAGCAGCTTGGGACAGGACCAAGAGACCCAGTACTTC.

For the CDR3, the DNA is TGTGCCAGCAAGGACGGATCCACCGGGGAGCTGTTTTTT. It specifies CASKDGSTGELFF. The chain has TRBV27 and TRBJ2-2; no reliable D call. There are 13 residues in the CDR3. Trimming removed 7 bases from V and 4 bases from J, with 10 bases in between. Germline V gene data show CDR1 as MNHEY and CDR2 as SMNVEV (reference sequence).

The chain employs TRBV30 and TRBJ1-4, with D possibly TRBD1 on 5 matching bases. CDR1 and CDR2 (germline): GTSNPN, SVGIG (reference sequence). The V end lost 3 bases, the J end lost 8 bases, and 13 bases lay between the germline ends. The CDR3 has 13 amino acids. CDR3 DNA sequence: TGTGCCTGGAGGGCCTCCTGGGGGGAAAAACTGTTTTTT. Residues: CAWRASWGEKLFF.

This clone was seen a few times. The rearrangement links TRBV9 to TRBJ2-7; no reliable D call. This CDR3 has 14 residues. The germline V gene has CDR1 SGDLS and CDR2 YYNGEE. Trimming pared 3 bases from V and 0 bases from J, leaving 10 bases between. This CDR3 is CASSARALSYEQYF. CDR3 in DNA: TGTGCCAGCAGCGCCCGGGCCCTCTCCTACGAGCAGTACTTC. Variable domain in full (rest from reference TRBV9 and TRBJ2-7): DSGVTQTPKHLITATGQRVTLRCSPRSGDLSVYWYQQSLDQGLQFLIQYYNGEERAKGNILERFSAQQFPDLHSELNLSSLELGDSALYFCASSARALSYEQYFGPGTRLTVT.

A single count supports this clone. CDR3 DNA sequence: TGTGCCAGCAGCTTAGCCGGAGCGGGGTCGGGTTTTACGCAGTATTTT. This gives the protein CASSLAGAGSGFTQYF. The genes are TRBV7-6 and TRBJ2-3; 7 positions agree with TRBD2. The CDR3 sequence is 16 residues long. CDR1 and CDR2 from the germline V gene are SGHVS and FNYEAQ. V shed 0 bases, J shed 8 bases, and the junction held 11 bases outside the gene matches.

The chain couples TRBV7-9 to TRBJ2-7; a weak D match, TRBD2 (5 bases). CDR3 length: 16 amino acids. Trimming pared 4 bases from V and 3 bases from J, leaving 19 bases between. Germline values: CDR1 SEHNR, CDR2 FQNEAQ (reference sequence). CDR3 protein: CASSSKGAASNYEQYF. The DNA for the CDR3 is TGTGCCAGCAGCTCAAAGGGAGCAGCTTCCAACTACGAGCAGTACTTC.

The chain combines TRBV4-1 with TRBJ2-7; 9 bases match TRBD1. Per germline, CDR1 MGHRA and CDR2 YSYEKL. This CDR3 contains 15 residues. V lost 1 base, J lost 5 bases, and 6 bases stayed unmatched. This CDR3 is CASSQGQGVRNEQYF. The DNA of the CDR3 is TGCGCCAGCAGCCAAGGACAGGGGGTGAGGAACGAGCAGTACTTC.